This T cell receptor beta chain was profiled in a study of PD-1 blockade in classical Hodgkin lymphoma (dated by TCRdb to about 2020). Regarding the research as a whole: Nivolumab dosing was 3 mg/kg intravenously every 2 weeks, continuing until either disease progression or unacceptable toxicity. A peripheral blood immune signature of response to PD-1 blockade in classical Hodgkin lymphoma was defined using TCR beta sequencing and CyTOF.

The Qiagen DNeasy kit was used to extract genomic DNA both from unsorted PBMCs and from the negatively selected CD4+ and CD8+ fractions. Amplification of TCR beta CDR3 regions was done by immunoSEQ multiplex PCR with primers that anneal to V and J segments. Amplification bias was minimized using a synthetic immune receptor repertoire, and residual bias was removed computationally after sequencing. The authors' pipeline ran thus. Custom Python scripts were used to quantify repertoire diversity as the Shannon entropy index. Unsorted, CD4+ and CD8+ repertoires were examined separately, except in combined analyses, for which CD4+ and CD8+ sequences were merged in silico. Clonal expansion was defined as at least a 2-fold frequency increase after treatment relative to C1D1, with a pseudocount of 0.5 for undetected baseline clones. Singleton clones were defined as clones with 0 or 1 copy at C1D1, and non-singleton clones were defined as clones with 2 or more copies. Clones expanded in unsorted samples were annotated as CD4+, CD8+ or unknown by matching protein sequences in sorted samples from the same patient. Diversity changes from C1D1 to C4D1 were tested in paired samples using Wilcoxon tests. TCRdb mirrors the immuneACCESS table, restricted to in-frame sequences. Some clones are absent from its copies; in checked studies, under half trace to an unresolved V gene, and the reason for the others is unknown. V, J and clone size reflect that table, while D and trimming were determined from the DNA. This sample is represented by some 30,000 clones; 80% to 95% of them were singletons. The ten top clones hold roughly 0.31% of the sample.

Of note for this clone: There is no known antigen for this receptor. The input lacks base qualities; no much larger clone sits a single base away.

The CDR3 runs 13 amino acids, cysteine and phenylalanine included. Only the CDR3 DNA stays, 39 bases, in frame from base 1. CDR1 SEHNR and CDR2 FQNEAQ are derived from the germline V gene (reference sequence). At the junction V is shortened by 5 bases and J by 4 bases; bases outside the gene matches: 2. The sample's time point label, decoded: cycle 4 day 1 (C4D1), after 6 weeks of nivolumab. Every trial patient had relapsed after autologous stem cell transplantation, and cohorts A, B and C differed in prior brentuximab vedotin exposure. CD4+ T cells were purified from thawed PBMCs by magnetic negative selection with a Miltenyi CD4+ T cell isolation kit. A total of 50 to 70 patients with relapsed/refractory classical Hodgkin lymphoma made up the trial cohort, and each patient's best overall response was complete response, partial response or progressive disease. In the multi-cohort phase II CheckMate 205 trial, trial patients received single-agent nivolumab. Best overall response was determined by an independent review committee according to the 2007 International Working Group response criteria. Trial PBMCs were collected just before the start of nivolumab (C1D1) and during therapy at cycle 2 day 1 and cycle 4 day 1. Peripheral blood was collected in 8 mL Vacutainer Cell Preparation Tubes, from which PBMCs were isolated by centrifugation and then cryopreserved. Purified CD4+ and CD8+ fractions were generated only in cases for which an additional PBMC sample was available. On LS columns in a quadroMACS separator, the magnetically labelled cells were depleted, and the flow-through was collected as the purified fraction.

General findings and caveats noted by the study authors: Baseline diversity similar to that of newly diagnosed patients was observed in trial patients achieving complete response, whereas significantly lower diversity was observed in partial responders and progressors. The study was restricted to a single clinical trial cohort, and the causes of repertoire differences, possibly disease activity or prior therapy, were left undefined. Patients starting nivolumab less than 1 year after ASCT had lower diversity and were excluded from later analyses to avoid confounding by immune reconstitution. CD4+ but not CD8+ TCR diversity rose significantly by C4D1 (p=0.0027 vs p=0.16), most apparent in complete responders (p=0.02). Baseline TCR diversity was reported to be lower in newly diagnosed patients than in healthy donors, and even lower in relapsed/refractory patients.

Sequenced here: CD4+ T cells from blood, sampled before the fourth cycle of nivolumab. The chain couples TRBV7-9 to TRBJ2-5; 9 bases in between match TRBD1. This clonotype originated in a human donor with classical Hodgkin lymphoma. For the CDR3, the sequence is CASSRQGGETQYF. The base sequence is TGTGCCAGCAGCCGACAGGGGGGAGAGACCCAGTACTTC. Joined to the reference TRBV7-9 and TRBJ2-5 proteins, this CDR3 gives the full variable domain: DTGVSQNPRHKITKRGQNVTFRCDPISEHNRLYWYRQTLGQGPEFLTYFQNEAQLEKSRLLSDRFSAERPKGSFSTLEIQRTEQGDSAMYLCASSRQGGETQYFGPGTRLLVL.